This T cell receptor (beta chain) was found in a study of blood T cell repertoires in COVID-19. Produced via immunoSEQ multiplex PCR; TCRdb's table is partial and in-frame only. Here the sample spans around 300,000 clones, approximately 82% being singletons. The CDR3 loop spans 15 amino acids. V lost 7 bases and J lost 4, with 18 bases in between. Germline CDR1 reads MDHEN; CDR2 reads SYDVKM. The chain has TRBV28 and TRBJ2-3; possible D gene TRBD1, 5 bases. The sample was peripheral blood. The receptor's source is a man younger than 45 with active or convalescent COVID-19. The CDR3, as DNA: TGTGCCAGCACCCGTGACAGAATTCTATCAGATACGCAGTATTTT. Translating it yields CASTRDRILSDTQYF. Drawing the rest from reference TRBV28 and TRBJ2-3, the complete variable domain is DVKVTQSSRYLVKRTGEKVFLECVQDMDHENMFWYRQDPGLGLRLIYFSYDVKMKEKGDIPEGYSVSREKKERFSLILESASTNQTSMYLCASTRDRILSDTQYFGPGTRLTVL.